What follows are 17 T cell receptor beta chains derived from one specimen sequenced in a study of cytomegalovirus exposure and HLA in healthy donors. Assay: immunoSEQ multiplex PCR; the TCRdb copy retains only in-frame clones and omits some. The sample contains about 250,000 clones, more than 85% of which appear only once. Sequencing was carried out using PBMCs. These receptors all come from a young man in good health and CMV-seropositive.

Notes on this clone: Other DNA sequences in this sample translate to the same CDR3. This chain joins TRBV5-6 and TRBJ2-6; unclear D gene. The V gene's germline CDR1 is SGHDT and CDR2 YYEEEE. This CDR3 contains 15 residues. V was shortened by 0 bases and J by 1 base, with 5 bases between the two germline ends. The CDR3 DNA follows: TGTGCCAGCAGCTTGGGCGTATCTGGGGCCAACGTCCTGACTTTC. The encoded protein is CASSLGVSGANVLTF.

The J gene is TRBJ2-3, the V gene TRBV7-9, with 10 bases that match TRBD2. The CDR3 totals 15 residues. J lost 4 bases, V lost 1 base, and 2 bases had no gene match. Looked up from germline, CDR1 is SEHNR and CDR2 is FQNEAQ (reference sequence). The DNA of the CDR3 is TGTGCCAGCAGCTTAGGGCTAGCGGGAGCAGATACGCAGTATTTT. This translates into CASSLGLAGADTQYF.

The rearrangement links TRBV27 to TRBJ2-1, with 8 bases identical to TRBD2. Germline V gene data show CDR1 as MNHEY and CDR2 as SMNVEV (reference sequence). V shed 4 bases, J shed 8 bases, and the junction held 7 bases outside the gene matches. This CDR3 is built from 14 residues. The CDR3 region is CASSSGTRVHEQFF. The CDR3 coding sequence is TGTGCCAGCAGTTCCGGGACTAGGGTACATGAGCAGTTCTTC.

The genes are TRBV4-1 and TRBJ2-2; TRBD1 might be the D (6 bases). The germline gives CDR1 MGHRA, CDR2 YSYEKL. V was pared by 2 bases and J by 3 bases, with 7 bases between. This CDR3 has 14 residues. CDR3 in DNA: TGCGCCAGCAGCCAACGACAGGACACCGGGGAGCTGTTTTTT. The encoded protein is CASSQRQDTGELFF.

This sequence joins TRBV28 and TRBJ2-7; D is perhaps TRBD1 or TRBD2 (5 bases each). Germline CDR1 reads MDHEN; CDR2 reads SYDVKM. The CDR3 contains 14 residues. V was cut by 5 bases and J by 2 bases, with 13 bases left in between. The CDR3 sequence: CASSGGRETYEQYF. The CDR3 bases are TGTGCCAGCAGTGGGGGACGGGAAACCTACGAGCAGTACTTC.

The chain is built from TRBV27 and TRBJ1-1; no firm D call. The V end lost 1 base, the J end lost 1 base, and 4 bases lay between the germline ends. Germline values: CDR1 MNHEY, CDR2 SMNVEV (reference sequence). The CDR3 contains 13 residues. CDR3 residues: CASSLYPNTEAFF. CDR3 in DNA: TGTGCCAGCAGTTTATACCCGAACACTGAAGCTTTCTTT.

The V and J genes are TRBV7-8 and TRBJ1-2; D perhaps matches TRBD1 (6 bases). CDR3 length equals 15 residues. The germline V gene has CDR1 SGHVS and CDR2 FQNEAQ. The V end was cut by 1 base, the J end by 6 bases, with 15 bases between. The CDR3 nucleotides read TGTGCCAGCAGCTTAGTGGGGAGGGGGTTAGATGGCTACACCTTC. It is translated as CASSLVGRGLDGYTF.

V is TRBV29-1 and J is TRBJ2-1, with D uncertain. This CDR3 has 11 amino acids. Trimming stripped 5 bases from V and 9 bases from J, with 11 bases between. The germline CDR1 and CDR2 sequences are SQVTM and ANQGSEA. In nucleotides, the CDR3 is TGCAGCGTTTATATTAGGGCTGAGCAGTTCTTC. This sequence encodes CSVYIRAEQFF.

This chain uses TRBV7-9 with TRBJ2-5; tentatively, D is TRBD2 (5 bases). Trimming removed 5 bases from V and 12 bases from J, with 13 bases in between. The CDR3 is 11 residues long. Germline CDR1 and CDR2: SEHNR and FQNEAQ (reference sequence). CDR3 residues: CASSPAGDEYF. Written as DNA, the CDR3 is TGTGCCAGCAGCCCCGCCGGGGATGAGTACTTC.

The rearrangement uses TRBV7-9 and TRBJ1-2, with D perhaps matching TRBD1 (5 bases). The V end was cut by 5 bases, the J end by 3 bases, with 16 bases between. Germline V gene data show CDR1 as SEHNR and CDR2 as FQNEAQ (reference sequence). The CDR3 consists of 15 residues. The CDR3 DNA reads as TGTGCCAGCAGCCGCCGGGACGGATGGGACTATGGCTACACCTTC. Translation: CASSRRDGWDYGYTF.

The chain joins TRBV5-5 to TRBJ2-2; D is ambiguous. CDR3 size: 17 residues. Germline assignment: CDR1 SGHKS and CDR2 YYEKEE (reference sequence). V was clipped by 0 bases and J by 1 base, with 13 bases between them. CDR3 sequence (DNA): TGTGCCAGCAGCTTGGTCACGGAATCAATGAACACCGGGGAGCTGTTTTTT. Translated: CASSLVTESMNTGELFF.

CDR3 region: CASSSHYPREDTQYF. The DNA for the CDR3 is TGTGCCAGTAGTAGCCACTACCCGAGGGAGGATACGCAGTATTTT. The chain recombines TRBV19 with TRBJ2-3, with a tentative D call TRBD2 (5 bases). The length of the CDR3 is 15 residues. V lost 4 bases and J 6 bases, leaving 17 bases between the germline ends. From germline, CDR1 is LNHDA and CDR2 SQIVND (reference sequence).

This chain links TRBV6-1 with TRBJ1-1; a possible D gene is TRBD1 (5 bases). Germline assignment: CDR1 MNHNS and CDR2 SASEGT. The CDR3 consists of 16 residues. Trimming took off 3 bases at V and 6 bases at J, with 20 bases between the two ends. CDR3 sequence: CASSDNRRAGWAEAFF. The CDR3 DNA reads as TGTGCCAGCAGTGACAACAGGAGAGCCGGCTGGGCTGAAGCTTTCTTT.

The chain links TRBV9 to TRBJ2-7; 9 nucleotides align to TRBD2. Losses at the gene ends were 3 bases for V and 6 bases for J; bases not matched to a gene: 10. CDR1 is SGDLS, CDR2 YYNGEE, per germline. This CDR3 contains 15 residues. CDR3 protein: CASSAGVAGEVEQYF. CDR3 nucleotide sequence: TGTGCCAGCAGCGCGGGGGTAGCGGGAGAGGTCGAGCAGTACTTC. The full variable domain, in which reference TRBV9 and TRBJ2-7 provide the parts outside the CDR3, is DSGVTQTPKHLITATGQRVTLRCSPRSGDLSVYWYQQSLDQGLQFLIQYYNGEERAKGNILERFSAQQFPDLHSELNLSSLELGDSALYFCASSAGVAGEVEQYFGPGTRLTVT.

This clone came up once. The chain is built from TRBV6-5 and TRBJ1-2, with 7 bases identical to TRBD1. CDR3 length equals 12 residues. The junction had 6 bases not matched to a gene; V was cut back by 8 bases and J by 6 bases. Germline loops: CDR1 MNHEY, CDR2 SVGAGI. The CDR3 coding sequence is TGTGCCAGCGGTAAACAGGGGAATGGCTACACCTTC. This encodes CASGKQGNGYTF.

The J gene is TRBJ2-7, the V gene TRBV5-1; D is unresolved. CDR3 length: 14 amino acids. The V gene lost 5 bases and the J gene lost 7 bases, with 19 bases spanning the gap. CDR1 and CDR2 from the germline V gene are SGHRS and YFSETQ. The CDR3 reads CASRYSAGAREQYF. In DNA form, the CDR3 reads TGCGCCAGCAGATACAGTGCTGGAGCGCGGGAGCAGTACTTC.

The chain recombines TRBV6-6 with TRBJ2-2, with no clear D. V lost 2 bases and J 6 bases, leaving 7 bases between the germline ends. The germline V gene has CDR1 MNHNY and CDR2 SVGAGI (reference sequence). CDR3 length: 13 residues. The CDR3 is CASSYLVPGELFF. The CDR3 DNA reads TGTGCCAGCAGTTACCTGGTCCCCGGGGAGCTGTTTTTT.